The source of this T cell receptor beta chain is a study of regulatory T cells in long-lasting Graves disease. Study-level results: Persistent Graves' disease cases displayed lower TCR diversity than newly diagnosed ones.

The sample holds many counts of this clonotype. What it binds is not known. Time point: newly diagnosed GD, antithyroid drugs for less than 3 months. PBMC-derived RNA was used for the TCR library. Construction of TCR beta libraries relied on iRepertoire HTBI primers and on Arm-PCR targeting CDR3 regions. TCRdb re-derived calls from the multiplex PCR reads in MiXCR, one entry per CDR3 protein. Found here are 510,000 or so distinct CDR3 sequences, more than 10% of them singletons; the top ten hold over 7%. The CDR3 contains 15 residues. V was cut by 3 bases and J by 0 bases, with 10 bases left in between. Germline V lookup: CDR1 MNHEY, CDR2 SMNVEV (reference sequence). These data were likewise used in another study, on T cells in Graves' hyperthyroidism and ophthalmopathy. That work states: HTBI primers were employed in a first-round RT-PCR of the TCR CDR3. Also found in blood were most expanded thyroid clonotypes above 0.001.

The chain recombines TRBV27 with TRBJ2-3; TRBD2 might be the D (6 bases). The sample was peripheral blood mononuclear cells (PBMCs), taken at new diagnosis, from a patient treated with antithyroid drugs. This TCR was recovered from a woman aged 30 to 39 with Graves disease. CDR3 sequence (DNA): TGTGCCAGCAGTTTGGTAGCGGAGAGCACAGATACGCAGTATTTT. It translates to CASSLVAESTDTQYF.